This record concerns one T cell receptor (beta chain) sequence. A junction end diverges from the germline sequence, so it may reflect a read error. Other DNA sequences in this specimen translate into the identical CDR3. These data originate in a study of blood T cell repertoires in COVID-19. The CDR3 contains 15 residues. The germline V gene encodes CDR1 SGHTA and CDR2 FQGNSA. Profiled with immunoSEQ multiplex PCR; TCRdb holds only in-frame clones, not every one. The profile covers a few hundred thousand clones, with 80% to 90% appearing a single time and about 4.1% taken by the ten largest. The sample taken for sequencing was PBMCs or T cells enriched from blood (not recorded which). The gene calls are TRBV7-2 and TRBJ2-3; 9 positions agree with TRBD1. This TCR came from a woman in her 40s with acute COVID-19. The CDR3 DNA sequence: TGTGCCAGCAGCTTCGGGACAGGGCGCACAGATACACAGTATTTT. Its translation: CASSFGTGRTDTQYF.